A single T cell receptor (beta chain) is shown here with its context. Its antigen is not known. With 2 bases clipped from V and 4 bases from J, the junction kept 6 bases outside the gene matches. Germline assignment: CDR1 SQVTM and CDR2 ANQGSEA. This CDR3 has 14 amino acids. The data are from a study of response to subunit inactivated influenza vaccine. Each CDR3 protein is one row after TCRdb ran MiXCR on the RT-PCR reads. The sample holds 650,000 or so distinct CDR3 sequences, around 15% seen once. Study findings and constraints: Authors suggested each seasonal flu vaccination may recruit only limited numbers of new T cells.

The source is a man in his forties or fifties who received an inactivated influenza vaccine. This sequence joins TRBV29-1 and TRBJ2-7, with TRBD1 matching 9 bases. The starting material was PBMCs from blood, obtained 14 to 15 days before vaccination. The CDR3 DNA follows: TGCAGCGTTGAATTACGGACAGGGGTTTACGAGCAGTACTTC. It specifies CSVELRTGVYEQYF.